One and the same sample provided the 30 T cell receptor beta chains below, sequenced in a study of blood T cell repertoires in COVID-19 (dated by TCRdb to 2018 to 2021). The library relied on the immunoSEQ multiplex PCR assay. As stored in TCRdb, this immuneACCESS dataset retains in-frame rearrangements with V and J assigned. A fraction of the clones does not appear; measured against another copy, unresolved V genes explain less than half of the discrepancy, and the remainder lacks a known reason. The sample has almost 400,000 clones on record, about nine tenths of them singletons. About 1.8% of the sample goes to the ten largest clones. What was sequenced was PBMCs or T cells enriched from blood (not recorded which). These receptors were obtained from a woman under 40 who had recovered from COVID-19.

The chain recombines TRBV6-5 with TRBJ1-2; D remains ambiguous. CDR1 is MNHEY and CDR2 is SVGAGI in the germline V gene. The CDR3 has 16 amino acids. V lost 0 bases and J lost 0, with 11 bases in between. In nucleotides, the CDR3 is TGTGCCAGCAGTTACTCGAGCAGGAAAGCTAACTATGGCTACACCTTC. Translated: CASSYSSRKANYGYTF.

V gene TRBV11-1 combines with J gene TRBJ2-7; possibly TRBD2 for D (6 bases). Germline V gene sequence: CDR1 SGHAT, CDR2 FQDESV (reference sequence). This CDR3 is 15 amino acids long. Trimming stripped 5 bases from V and 0 bases from J, with 14 bases between. Here the CDR3 DNA reads TGTGCCAGCAGCCTCGGGAGTTTCGGCTCCTACGAGCAGTACTTC. As protein: CASSLGSFGSYEQYF. Complete variable domain (other parts from reference TRBV11-1 and TRBJ2-7): EAEVAQSPRYKITEKSQAVAFWCDPISGHATLYWYRQILGQGPELLVQFQDESVVDDSQLPKDRFSAERLKGVDSTLKIQPAELGDSAMYLCASSLGSFGSYEQYFGPGTRLTVT.

The J gene is TRBJ2-7, the V gene TRBV5-6; D is undetermined. The CDR3 loop spans 13 amino acids. Germline CDR1 and CDR2: SGHDT and YYEEEE. Trimming pared 2 bases from V and 3 bases from J, leaving 9 bases between. The CDR3 is CASSFRHNYEQYF. The CDR3 bases are TGTGCCAGCAGCTTCCGTCACAACTACGAGCAGTACTTC.

This chain uses TRBV5-4 with TRBJ1-1; no clear D gene. The CDR3 consists of 15 residues. Germline V gives CDR1 SGHNT, CDR2 YYREEE (reference sequence). V shed 4 bases and J shed 1 base, with 14 bases lying between them. For the CDR3, the DNA is TGTGCCAGCAGCCCTCCTGATGGCCCGAACACTGAAGCTTTCTTT. Translation: CASSPPDGPNTEAFF.

As regards this clone: This same CDR3 is encoded by further DNA sequences in the sample. The chain links TRBV7-9 to TRBJ1-1; 8 nucleotides align to TRBD1. V shed 0 bases and J 4 bases; nucleotides not matched to a gene: 1. The CDR3 contains 14 residues. Germline CDR1 reads SEHNR; CDR2 reads FQNEAQ (reference sequence). The DNA of the CDR3 is TGTGCCAGCAGCTTAGCGGACAGGGCCACTGAAGCTTTCTTT. Amino acids: CASSLADRATEAFF. The variable domain in full, completed from reference TRBV7-9 and TRBJ1-1, reads DTGVSQNPRHKITKRGQNVTFRCDPISEHNRLYWYRQTLGQGPEFLTYFQNEAQLEKSRLLSDRFSAERPKGSFSTLEIQRTEQGDSAMYLCASSLADRATEAFFGQGTRLTVV.

The genes are TRBV30 and TRBJ2-5; maybe TRBD2 (6 bases). Germline loops: CDR1 GTSNPN, CDR2 SVGIG (reference sequence). Trimming left V 0 bases short and J 3 bases short, with 14 bases between. This CDR3 region has 15 residues. The DNA for the CDR3 is TGTGCCTGGAGTGTAAGTGCAGGCGGGGAAGAGACCCAGTACTTC. Translating gives CAWSVSAGGEETQYF.

The chain carries TRBV10-3 and TRBJ1-3, with D perhaps TRBD1 (5 bases). Trimming removed 8 bases from V and 4 bases from J, with 9 bases in between. Germline V gives CDR1 ENHRY, CDR2 SYGVKD. CDR3 length equals 12 residues. The CDR3 spells CAIHGAGNTIYF. The CDR3 bases are TGTGCCATCCATGGGGCGGGAAACACCATATATTTT.

The rearrangement uses TRBV5-4 and TRBJ1-3, with D possibly being TRBD1 (5 bases). Germline loops: CDR1 SGHNT, CDR2 YYREEE (reference sequence). This CDR3 comprises 16 residues. V lost 0 bases and J 0 bases, leaving 10 bases between the germline ends. The CDR3 sequence is CASSLEAGGSGNTIYF. CDR3 bases: TGTGCCAGCAGCTTGGAAGCCGGGGGCTCTGGAAACACCATATATTTT.

V and J are TRBV4-1 and TRBJ2-1; TRBD2 matches 7 bases. V lost 1 base and J lost 8; bases outside the gene matches: 8. The CDR3 is 15 residues long. CDR1 and CDR2 (germline): MGHRA, YSYEKL. CDR3 loop: CASSQVFSGKYEQFF. CDR3 in DNA: TGCGCCAGCAGCCAAGTTTTCAGCGGGAAATATGAGCAGTTCTTC.

In DNA, the CDR3 is TGTGCCTGGAGTGTACGGAGCAGGGACGAGCAGTACTTC. Encoded protein: CAWSVRSRDEQYF. The chain links TRBV30 to TRBJ2-7, with D possibly TRBD1 on 5 matching bases. This CDR3 contains 13 residues. Germline CDR1 reads GTSNPN; CDR2 reads SVGIG (reference sequence). V lost 0 bases, J lost 5 bases, and 11 bases lay in between. Drawing the rest from reference TRBV30 and TRBJ2-7, the complete variable domain is SQTIHQWPATLVQPVGSPLSLECTVEGTSNPNLYWYRQAAGRGLQLLFYSVGIGQISSEVPQNLSASRPQDRQFILSSKKLLLSDSGFYLCAWSVRSRDEQYFGPGTRLTVT.

The chain recombines TRBV4-1 with TRBJ2-1; D gene ambiguous. Germline CDR1 MGHRA, CDR2 YSYEKL. Trimming stripped 1 base from V and 9 bases from J, with 7 bases between. This CDR3 is 12 amino acids long. The CDR3 DNA is TGCGCCAGCAGCCAAGGAGCGCTTGAGCAGTTCTTC. Residues: CASSQGALEQFF.

The V gene is TRBV9, the J gene TRBJ1-3, with D possibly being TRBD1 (6 bases). Germline CDR1 reads SGDLS; CDR2 reads YYNGEE. With 2 bases removed from V and 0 bases from J, the gap between germline ends came to 15 bases. The CDR3 is made up of 17 amino acids. The chain's CDR3 is CASSVTGTPSSGNTIYF. Written as DNA, the CDR3 is TGTGCCAGCAGCGTTACCGGGACACCTAGCTCTGGAAACACCATATATTTT.

The chain links TRBV30 to TRBJ1-1; possibly TRBD1 for D (5 bases). V lost 7 bases and J lost 0, with 15 bases in between. CDR3 length: 14 residues. Germline V lookup: CDR1 GTSNPN, CDR2 SVGIG (reference sequence). The CDR3 DNA reads as TGTGCCTCCCAAGGGGCGGCAATGAACACTGAAGCTTTCTTT. Its protein product is CASQGAAMNTEAFF.

This clone appeared a single time. CDR3 DNA: TGTGCCAGCAGTTTGGCAGGAAGTTATGAAAAACTGTTTTTT. Translated, it gives CASSLAGSYEKLFF. This chain links TRBV28 with TRBJ1-4; no definite D call. The CDR3 extends over 14 amino acids. From germline, CDR1 is MDHEN and CDR2 SYDVKM. V gave up 3 bases and J gave up 6 bases, with 11 bases separating them.

The chain combines TRBV7-3 with TRBJ2-3, with 8 bases matching TRBD2. The germline V gene encodes CDR1 SGHTA and CDR2 FQGTGA. V was clipped by 5 bases and J by 6 bases; unmatched bases: 10. This CDR3 has 15 amino acids. CDR3 nucleotides: TGTGCCAGCAGCCCCTATCGACTAGCGCAGGATACGCAGTATTTT. It codes for CASSPYRLAQDTQYF.

J is TRBJ1-2 and V is TRBV19, with TRBD1 matching 7 bases. V gave up 1 base and J gave up 3 bases; unmatched junction bases: 2. The CDR3 is 14 amino acids. CDR1 and CDR2 (germline): LNHDA, SQIVND (reference sequence). CDR3 nucleotides: TGTGCCAGTAGTATAGTCGACAGGGACTATGGCTACACCTTC. Translating gives CASSIVDRDYGYTF.

Comments on this clone: The sample carries other DNA sequences with the same CDR3. CDR3 nucleotide sequence: TGCGCCAGCAGCTTGGAACAGGGCGGCACTGAAGCTTTCTTT. This gives the protein CASSLEQGGTEAFF. This chain uses TRBV5-1 with TRBJ1-1; D is perhaps TRBD1 (6 bases). V shed 0 bases and J shed 4 bases, with 10 bases lying between them. Germline assignment: CDR1 SGHRS and CDR2 YFSETQ. The CDR3 runs to 14 residues.

This clone was seen a few times. The rearrangement uses TRBV5-1 and TRBJ2-5; a weak D match, TRBD2 (6 bases). V was trimmed by 5 bases and J by 3 bases, leaving 11 bases between them. This CDR3 has 13 amino acids. Germline V gives CDR1 SGHRS, CDR2 YFSETQ. CDR3 in DNA: TGCGCCAGCAGGTTCGGGGGTAAAGAGACCCAGTACTTC. The encoded protein is CASRFGGKETQYF.

The V gene is TRBV29-1, the J gene TRBJ2-7; D possibly corresponds to TRBD2 (6 bases). The V gene's germline CDR1 is SQVTM and CDR2 ANQGSEA. The CDR3 totals 14 residues. Trimming took off 0 bases at V and 4 bases at J, with 13 bases between the two ends. Here the CDR3 DNA reads TGCAGCGTTGAAGATAGTGGGGGGTGGTACGAGCAGTACTTC. Its protein product is CSVEDSGGWYEQYF.

This chain connects TRBV6-2 or TRBV6-3 to TRBJ2-4; the match to TRBD1 covers 7 bases. J gave up 7 bases and V 1 base, and 4 bases lay outside the gene matches. Germline V lookup: CDR1 MNHEY, CDR2 SVGEGT. The CDR3 totals 14 residues. The CDR3 loop is CASSYLQGVNIQYF. DNA of the CDR3: TGTGCCAGCAGTTACTTGCAGGGGGTGAACATTCAGTACTTC.

The chain joins TRBV9 to TRBJ2-3; no clear D. CDR1 and CDR2 (germline): SGDLS, YYNGEE. The CDR3 is 16 residues long. The V gene lost 0 bases and the J gene lost 2 bases, with 13 bases spanning the gap. CDR3 sequence: CASSVGENAYTDTQYF. In nucleotides, the CDR3 is TGTGCCAGCAGCGTAGGAGAAAACGCTTACACAGATACGCAGTATTTT. The full variable domain, with the rest looked up from reference TRBV9 and TRBJ2-3, is DSGVTQTPKHLITATGQRVTLRCSPRSGDLSVYWYQQSLDQGLQFLIQYYNGEERAKGNILERFSAQQFPDLHSELNLSSLELGDSALYFCASSVGENAYTDTQYFGPGTRLTVL.

The gene calls are TRBV7-9 and TRBJ2-3, with 7 bases matching TRBD1. The CDR3 totals 16 residues. CDR1 and CDR2 (germline): SEHNR, FQNEAQ (reference sequence). V lost 5 bases, J lost 0 bases, and 8 bases stayed unmatched. The CDR3: CASSLPLGQSTDTQYF. In DNA form, the CDR3 reads TGTGCCAGCAGCCTACCCCTGGGACAGAGCACAGATACGCAGTATTTT. Using reference TRBV7-9 and TRBJ2-3 for the parts outside the CDR3, the full variable domain is DTGVSQNPRHKITKRGQNVTFRCDPISEHNRLYWYRQTLGQGPEFLTYFQNEAQLEKSRLLSDRFSAERPKGSFSTLEIQRTEQGDSAMYLCASSLPLGQSTDTQYFGPGTRLTVL.

This chain joins TRBV28 and TRBJ2-2, with 12 bases that match TRBD1. This CDR3 spans 15 amino acids. With 6 bases clipped from V and 6 bases from J, the junction kept 5 bases outside the gene matches. Germline V gene sequence: CDR1 MDHEN, CDR2 SYDVKM. This CDR3 reads CASREGQGAAGELFF. In nucleotides, the CDR3 is TGTGCCAGCAGGGAGGGACAGGGGGCCGCCGGGGAGCTGTTTTTT.

The chain combines TRBV11-1 with TRBJ1-6; tentative D call: TRBD1 (5 bases). V was clipped by 5 bases and J by 10 bases, with 15 bases between them. This CDR3 is 14 amino acids long. The germline gives CDR1 SGHAT, CDR2 FQDESV (reference sequence). The CDR3 DNA sequence: TGTGCCAGCAGCCCCCGGGACTCGGACTCACCCCTCCACTTT. Protein product: CASSPRDSDSPLHF. The variable domain in full, completed from reference TRBV11-1 and TRBJ1-6, reads EAEVAQSPRYKITEKSQAVAFWCDPISGHATLYWYRQILGQGPELLVQFQDESVVDDSQLPKDRFSAERLKGVDSTLKIQPAELGDSAMYLCASSPRDSDSPLHFGNGTRLTVT.

The V call is TRBV11-2, the J call TRBJ1-1; possible D gene TRBD1, 6 bases. In germline, CDR1 is SGHAT, CDR2 FQNNGV. There are 15 residues in the CDR3. Trimming removed 5 bases from V and 1 base from J, with 14 bases in between. The CDR3: CASSKADRWNTEAFF. CDR3 nucleotide sequence: TGTGCCAGCAGCAAAGCGGACAGATGGAACACTGAAGCTTTCTTT.

The V call is TRBV3-1 (or the pseudogene TRBV3-2), the J call TRBJ2-3; 11 bases are a match to TRBD2. This CDR3 has 20 amino acids. The ends lost 4 bases at V and 2 bases at J; junction bases unmatched: 17. Germline V gene data show CDR1 as LGHDT and CDR2 as YNNKEL (reference sequence). The CDR3 sequence is CASSLSWGTGTSGITDTQYF. The CDR3 DNA sequence: TGTGCCAGCAGCCTCTCCTGGGGGACTGGGACTAGCGGTATCACAGATACGCAGTATTTT.

J is TRBJ2-2 and V is TRBV5-1; the D is unclear. The V end was cut by 0 bases, the J end by 3 bases, with 9 bases between. Germline V gene lookup returns CDR1 SGHRS and CDR2 YFSETQ. CDR3 length equals 15 residues. CDR3 nucleotide sequence: TGCGCCAGCAGCTTGGGAGAATCGGACACCGGGGAGCTGTTTTTT. Its translation: CASSLGESDTGELFF.

This clone showed up just once. This rearrangement joins TRBV24-1 to TRBJ1-2, with 8 positions matching TRBD1. The junction had 7 bases not matched to a gene; V was cut back by 3 bases and J by 8 bases. The CDR3 covers 14 residues. Per the germline V gene, CDR1 is KGHDR and CDR2 is SFDVKD. CDR3 DNA: TGTGCCACCAGTGATGGGGGACAGGTTGGGGGCTACACCTTC. It translates to CATSDGGQVGGYTF.

This sequence joins TRBV3-1 (or the pseudogene TRBV3-2) and TRBJ2-5; a weak D match, TRBD2 (6 bases). Trimming left V 3 bases short and J 2 bases short, with 13 bases between. Germline values: CDR1 LGHDT, CDR2 YNNKEL (reference sequence). The CDR3 has 15 residues. CDR3 region: CASSHGGSGQETQYF. The CDR3 DNA is TGTGCCAGCAGCCACGGGGGATCGGGTCAAGAGACCCAGTACTTC.

The V gene is TRBV5-1, the J gene TRBJ2-3, with no clear D. V shed 4 bases and J shed 2 bases, with 11 bases lying between them. The CDR3 is 14 amino acids. Germline-derived CDR1 and CDR2 are SGHRS and YFSETQ. In DNA form, the CDR3 reads TGCGCCAGCAGCCTCACTGGAGACACAGATACGCAGTATTTT. This gives the protein CASSLTGDTDTQYF.